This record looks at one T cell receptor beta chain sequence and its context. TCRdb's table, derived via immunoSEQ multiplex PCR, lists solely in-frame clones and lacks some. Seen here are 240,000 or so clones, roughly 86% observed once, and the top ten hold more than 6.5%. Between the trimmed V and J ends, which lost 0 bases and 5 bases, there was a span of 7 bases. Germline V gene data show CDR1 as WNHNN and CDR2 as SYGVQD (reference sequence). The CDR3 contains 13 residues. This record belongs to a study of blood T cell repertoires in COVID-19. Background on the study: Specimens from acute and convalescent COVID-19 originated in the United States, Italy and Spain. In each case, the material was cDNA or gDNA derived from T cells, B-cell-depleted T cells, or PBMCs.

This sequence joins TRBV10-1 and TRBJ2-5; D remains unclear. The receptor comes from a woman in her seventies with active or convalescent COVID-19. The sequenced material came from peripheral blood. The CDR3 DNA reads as TGCGCCAGCAGTGAGTCGTTCAGGGAGACCCAGTACTTC. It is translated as CASSESFRETQYF.